The T cell receptor (beta chain) under discussion was sequenced for a study of T cell repertoires in cytomegalovirus infection. Across the whole study: Both CMV infection and a matching HLA type were indicated by public TCR beta signatures.

Remarks on this clonotype: Its antigen is undetermined.

A single record per CDR3 protein comes from TCRdb applying MiXCR to the reads. Of hundreds of thousands of distinct CDR3 sequences listed, about a third are singletons. The V segment lost 6 bases and the J segment 5 bases; nucleotides outside the gene matches: 10. Germline values: CDR1 MDHEN, CDR2 SYDVKM. The CDR3 extends over 15 amino acids. Overall study results and limits: People with CMV and the relevant HLA were identified by cumulative public TCR beta family frequency. CMV-specific HLA-C-restricted TCR beta clonotypes dominated the ex vivo response.

The source material was PBMCs. The chain links TRBV28 to TRBJ2-1; 7 bases match TRBD2. This clonotype was sampled from a human donor in good health (CMV status not recorded). Some clones in this sample may be carry-over from other donors' samples. CDR3 DNA sequence: TGTGCCAGCAGCCCAGCGGGGATAAGAGACAATGAGCAGTTCTTC. It specifies CASSPAGIRDNEQFF.